The 17 T cell receptor beta chains listed next were all sequenced from one sample in a study of blood T cell repertoires in COVID-19. Profiling relied on immunoSEQ multiplex PCR, and the TCRdb table lists in-frame clones only, not all of them. The sample carries about 100,000 clones, over 65% recorded once. Source material: peripheral blood. The source of these receptors is a human donor in a cohort sampled during active COVID-19.

The chain carries TRBV20-1 and TRBJ2-7, with 7 bases matching TRBD2. Unmatched junction bases numbered 4, after V lost 3 bases and J lost 2 bases. The germline V gene encodes CDR1 DFQATT and CDR2 SNEGSKA (reference sequence). This CDR3 region has 13 residues. The chain's CDR3 is CSASPSGTYEQYF. The CDR3 DNA reads TGCAGTGCTAGTCCTAGCGGAACCTACGAGCAGTACTTC.

This chain uses TRBV2 with TRBJ2-1; 10 bases fit TRBD1. Per germline, CDR1 SNHLY and CDR2 FYNNEI. V lost 9 bases and J lost 7; bases outside the gene matches: 3. The CDR3 has 12 residues. CDR3 loop: CARGQGYNEQFF. Written as DNA, the CDR3 is TGTGCCAGGGGACAGGGGTATAATGAGCAGTTCTTC.

V and J are TRBV11-3 and TRBJ2-5; 7 bases agree with TRBD1. CDR1 is SGHNT and CDR2 is YENEEA in the germline V gene. The V and J ends lost 4 bases and 3 bases, in that order; junction bases with no gene match: 2. The length of the CDR3 is 13 residues. DNA for the CDR3: TGTGCCAGCAGCTCGGGACAGAAAGAGACCCAGTACTTC. The encoded protein is CASSSGQKETQYF.

The V call is TRBV9, the J call TRBJ1-4; the D gene is possibly TRBD1 (5 bases). The germline CDR1 and CDR2 sequences are SGDLS and YYNGEE. The CDR3 extends over 16 amino acids. V lost 0 bases and J 7 bases, leaving 16 bases between the germline ends. The CDR3 coding sequence is TGTGCCAGCAGCGTAGGGCAGGGAGGGGTTGTTGAAAAACTGTTTTTT. This translates into CASSVGQGGVVEKLFF.

V is TRBV9 and J is TRBJ2-3; 11 bases map to TRBD2. CDR3 length: 17 residues. V shed 3 bases, J shed 5 bases, and the junction held 11 bases outside the gene matches. CDR1 and CDR2 from the germline V gene are SGDLS and YYNGEE. CDR3 DNA: TGTGCCAGCAGCGCTCCAACTAGCGGGAGTTCGATAGATACGCAGTATTTT. Translated, it gives CASSAPTSGSSIDTQYF.

The chain links TRBV12-5 to TRBJ2-5; tentative D call: TRBD2 (6 bases). This CDR3 has 16 residues. V was cut by 3 bases and J by 1 base, with 15 bases left in between. CDR1 LGHNT and CDR2 FRNRAP come from the germline V gene. The CDR3 DNA is TGTGCTAGTGGTTTAGCCCGACTAGACCGCCAAGAGACCCAGTACTTC. Amino acid sequence: CASGLARLDRQETQYF. The whole variable domain, filled in from reference TRBV12-5 and TRBJ2-5, reads DARVTQTPRHKVTEMGQEVTMRCQPILGHNTVFWYRQTMMQGLELLAYFRNRAPLDDSGMPKDRFSAEMPDATLATLKIQPSEPRDSAVYFCASGLARLDRQETQYFGPGTRLLVL.

This rearrangement joins TRBV9 to TRBJ2-6, with 7 bases aligning to TRBD1. Germline V gene sequence: CDR1 SGDLS, CDR2 YYNGEE. V was pared by 4 bases and J by 2 bases, with 6 bases of the junction left unmatched. This CDR3 spans 16 amino acids. CDR3 sequence: CASSPSTGTGANVLTF. In DNA form, the CDR3 reads TGTGCCAGCAGCCCCTCGACAGGGACTGGGGCCAACGTCCTGACTTTC.

The V and J genes are TRBV18 and TRBJ1-2, with 7 bases lining up with TRBD1. With 2 bases clipped from V and 3 bases from J, the junction kept 12 bases outside the gene matches. The germline V gene encodes CDR1 KGHSH and CDR2 LQKENI. The CDR3 is 17 residues long. CDR3 region: CASSPVTTGTADYGYTF. As DNA, the CDR3 is TGTGCCAGCTCACCAGTTACAACCGGGACAGCAGACTATGGCTACACCTTC.

This chain uses TRBV7-2 with TRBJ2-6; TRBD1 matches 9 bases. The CDR3 covers 18 residues. J gave up 0 bases and V 8 bases, and 11 bases lay outside the gene matches. The germline V gene has CDR1 SGHTA and CDR2 FQGNSA. CDR3 residues: CASSPGTGKFSGANVLTF. The CDR3 bases are TGTGCCAGCTCGCCGGGGACAGGGAAGTTCTCTGGGGCCAACGTCCTGACTTTC.

V usage is TRBV27 and J usage is TRBJ1-1; tentatively, D is TRBD1 (6 bases). Trimming removed 3 bases from V and 1 base from J, with 18 bases in between. The CDR3 has 17 amino acids. CDR1 is MNHEY and CDR2 is SMNVEV in the germline V gene (reference sequence). In DNA, the CDR3 is TGTGCCAGCAGTTTGGGGAAACCGGGACAACAGAACACTGAAGCTTTCTTT. Translation gives CASSLGKPGQQNTEAFF.

The chain employs TRBV18 and TRBJ2-7, with TRBD1 matching 7 bases. The ends lost 6 bases at V and 3 bases at J; junction bases unmatched: 5. Germline V gene data show CDR1 as KGHSH and CDR2 as LQKENI. The CDR3 extends over 13 amino acids. CDR3 DNA sequence: TGTGCCAGCTCTAGGGGGCAGAACTACGAGCAGTACTTC. It specifies CASSRGQNYEQYF.

The V call is TRBV7-2, the J call TRBJ2-1; 14 bases line up with TRBD2. This CDR3 region has 18 residues. Germline CDR1 is SGHTA and CDR2 is FQGNSA. V was pared by 5 bases and J by 3 bases, with 9 bases of the junction left unmatched. The CDR3 protein is CASSGAGLAGVSYNEQFF. The CDR3 DNA sequence: TGTGCCAGCAGCGGAGCGGGACTAGCGGGAGTCAGCTACAATGAGCAGTTCTTC.

This chain connects TRBV6-2 or TRBV6-3 to TRBJ2-2; TRBD1 agrees at 9 bases. CDR1 MNHEY and CDR2 SVGEGT come from the germline V gene. V lost 3 bases, J lost 1 base, and 6 bases stayed unmatched. CDR3 length: 17 residues. The CDR3 spells CASSYPPGQGNTGELFF. The CDR3 DNA reads TGTGCCAGCAGTTATCCTCCGGGACAGGGGAACACCGGGGAGCTGTTTTTT.

This chain uses TRBV6-6 with TRBJ2-1, with 13 positions matching TRBD2. CDR3 length equals 16 residues. Germline CDR1 and CDR2: MNHNY and SVGAGI (reference sequence). The J segment lost 4 bases and the V segment lost 6 bases, leaving 6 bases of the junction unmatched. The CDR3 spells CASSGGTSGNYNEQFF. The DNA for the CDR3 is TGTGCCAGCAGCGGCGGGACTAGCGGGAATTACAATGAGCAGTTCTTC.

This chain connects TRBV30 to TRBJ2-1; a possible D gene is TRBD2 (6 bases). The CDR3 is 14 amino acids. V lost 4 bases to trimming and J lost 1 base, with 11 bases between them. The germline CDR1 and CDR2 sequences are GTSNPN and SVGIG (reference sequence). In DNA form, the CDR3 reads TGTGCCTGGACCAACGGGGGTTCCTACAATGAGCAGTTCTTC. Translated: CAWTNGGSYNEQFF.

The chain uses TRBV30 and TRBJ2-7; 8 bases fit TRBD1. V lost 0 bases and J lost 3; bases outside the gene matches: 13. Germline assignment: CDR1 GTSNPN and CDR2 SVGIG (reference sequence). The CDR3 extends over 17 amino acids. The CDR3 coding sequence is TGTGCCTGGAGTGTACCTTTCGGCGGACAGGGAATCTACGAGCAGTACTTC. This encodes CAWSVPFGGQGIYEQYF.

This clone was counted a single time. The chain has TRBV5-1 and TRBJ1-3; D is unclear. V was pared by 4 bases and J by 0 bases, with 8 bases between. This CDR3 is built from 14 residues. Germline V gene data show CDR1 as SGHRS and CDR2 as YFSETQ. CDR3 coding DNA: TGCGCCAGCAGCCTCGGGTCCTCTGGAAACACCATATATTTT. Amino acids: CASSLGSSGNTIYF.